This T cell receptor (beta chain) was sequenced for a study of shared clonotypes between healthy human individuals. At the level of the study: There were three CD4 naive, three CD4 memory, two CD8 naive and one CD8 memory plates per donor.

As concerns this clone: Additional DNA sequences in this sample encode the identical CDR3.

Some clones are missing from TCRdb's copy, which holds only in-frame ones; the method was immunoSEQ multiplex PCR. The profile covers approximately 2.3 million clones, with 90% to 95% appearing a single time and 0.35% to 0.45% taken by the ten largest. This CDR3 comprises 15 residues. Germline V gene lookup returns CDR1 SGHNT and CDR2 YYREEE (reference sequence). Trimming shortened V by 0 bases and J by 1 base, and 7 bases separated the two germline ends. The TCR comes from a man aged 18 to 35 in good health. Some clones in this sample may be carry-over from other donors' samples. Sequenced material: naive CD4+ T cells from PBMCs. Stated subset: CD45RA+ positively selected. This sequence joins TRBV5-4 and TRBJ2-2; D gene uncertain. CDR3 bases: TGTGCCAGCAGCTTGGACAGAGAGAACACCGGGGAGCTGTTTTTT. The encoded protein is CASSLDRENTGELFF.